This passage covers 2 T cell receptor beta chains from one sample sequenced in a study of human T cells and chemical hapten exposure. Via MiXCR, TCRdb re-called the RACE reads, giving one row per CDR3 protein. The data show fewer than 300,000 distinct CDR3 sequences, roughly 7.4% seen once. This sample's time point: pre-sensitization, week 0. Treatment meaning: therapeutic diphenylcyclopropenone sensitization with weekly scalp DPC. This specimen was whole blood, taken in connection with sensitization to the hapten diphenylcyclopropenone (DPC). These receptors were taken from a man younger than 35 with alopecia areata. Some clones in this sample may be carry-over from other donors' samples.

The sample holds many counts of this clonotype. The chain is built from TRBV5-1 and TRBJ1-4; D uncertain. CDR3 length: 14 amino acids. The V end lost 0 bases, the J end lost 5 bases, and 8 bases lay between the germline ends. In germline, CDR1 is SGHRS, CDR2 YFSETQ. The CDR3 loop reads CASSLGAENEKLFF. DNA of the CDR3: TGCGCCAGCAGCTTGGGGGCAGAAAATGAAAAACTGTTTTTT.

Note on this clonotype: Possible read error: a much larger clone is one base away. The chain employs TRBV4-1 and TRBJ2-1; D unresolved. The CDR3 extends over 13 amino acids. The germline V gene encodes CDR1 MGHRA and CDR2 YSYEKL. CDR3 DNA sequence: TGCGCCAGCAACCAAGGCGCACCGCTGGGGCAGTTCTTC. Protein: CASNQGAPLGQFF.